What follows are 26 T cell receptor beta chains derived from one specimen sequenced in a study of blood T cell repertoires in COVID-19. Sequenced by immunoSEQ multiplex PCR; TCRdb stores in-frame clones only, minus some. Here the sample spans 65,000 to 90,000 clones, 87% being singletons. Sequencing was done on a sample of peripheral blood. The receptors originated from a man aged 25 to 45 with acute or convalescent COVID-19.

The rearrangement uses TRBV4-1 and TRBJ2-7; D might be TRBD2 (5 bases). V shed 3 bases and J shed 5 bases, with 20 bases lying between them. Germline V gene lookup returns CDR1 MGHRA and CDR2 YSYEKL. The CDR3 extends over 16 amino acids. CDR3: CASSHPLAAMRDEQYF. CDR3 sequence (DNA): TGCGCCAGCAGCCATCCCCTTGCAGCTATGAGGGACGAGCAGTACTTC.

As DNA, the CDR3 is TGTGCCAGCAGTCCGAACCCCGGACAGGGGGTTTATGAGCAGTTCTTC. It is translated as CASSPNPGQGVYEQFF. This chain joins TRBV5-5 and TRBJ2-1, with 10 nucleotides matching TRBD1. Trimming took 5 bases from V and 8 from J; bases not matched to a gene: 13. Germline CDR1 and CDR2: SGHKS and YYEKEE (reference sequence). This CDR3 contains 16 residues. The entire variable domain, with the rest obtained from reference TRBV5-5 and TRBJ2-1, is as follows: DAGVTQSPTHLIKTRGQQVTLRCSPISGHKSVSWYQQVLGQGPQFIFQYYEKEERGRGNFPDRFSARQFPNYSSELNVNALLLGDSALYLCASSPNPGQGVYEQFFGPGTRLTVL.

CDR3 in DNA: TGTGCCAGCAGCTTGAACGACTGGGGCACAGATACGCAGTATTTT. It translates to CASSLNDWGTDTQYF. The rearrangement links TRBV11-1 to TRBJ2-3; D call uncertain. The V gene's germline CDR1 is SGHAT and CDR2 FQDESV (reference sequence). The CDR3 spans 15 residues. The V gene lost 3 bases and the J gene lost 1 base, with 11 bases spanning the gap.

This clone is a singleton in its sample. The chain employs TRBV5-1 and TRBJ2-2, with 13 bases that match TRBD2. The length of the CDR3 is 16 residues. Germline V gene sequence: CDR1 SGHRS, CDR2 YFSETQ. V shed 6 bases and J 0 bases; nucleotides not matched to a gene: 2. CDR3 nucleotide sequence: TGCGCCAGCATGGGACTAGCGGGATCGAACACCGGGGAGCTGTTTTTT. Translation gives CASMGLAGSNTGELFF.

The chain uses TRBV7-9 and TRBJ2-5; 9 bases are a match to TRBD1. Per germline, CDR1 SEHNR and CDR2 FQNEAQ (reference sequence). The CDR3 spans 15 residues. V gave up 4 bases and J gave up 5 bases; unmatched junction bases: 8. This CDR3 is CASSSWTGEEETQYF. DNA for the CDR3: TGTGCCAGCAGCTCCTGGACAGGGGAAGAGGAGACCCAGTACTTC.

The DNA of the CDR3 is TGTGCCAGCTCGAGGCTCTCCTACGAGCAGTACTTC. Residues: CASSRLSYEQYF. The gene calls are TRBV12-3 or TRBV12-4 and TRBJ2-7; no definite D call. Trimming left V 8 bases short and J 0 bases short, with 8 bases between. The CDR3 covers 12 residues.

This CDR3 reads CASSRLRQAGGSLNEQFF. In DNA form, the CDR3 reads TGTGCCAGCAGTCGACTGCGGCAAGCGGGAGGTTCCCTCAATGAGCAGTTCTTC. The J gene is TRBJ2-1, the V gene TRBV27; TRBD2 matches at 9 bases. From germline, CDR1 is MNHEY and CDR2 SMNVEV (reference sequence). This CDR3 has 18 amino acids. Trimming at V came to 5 bases and at J to 6 bases, leaving 17 bases not matched to a gene.

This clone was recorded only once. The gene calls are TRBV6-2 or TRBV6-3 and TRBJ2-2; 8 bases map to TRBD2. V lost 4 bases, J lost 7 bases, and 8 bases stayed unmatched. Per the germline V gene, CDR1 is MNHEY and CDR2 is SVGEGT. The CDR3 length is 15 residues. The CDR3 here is CASSFRGLEVGELFF. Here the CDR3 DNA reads TGTGCCAGCAGTTTCCGGGGACTAGAGGTCGGGGAGCTGTTTTTT.

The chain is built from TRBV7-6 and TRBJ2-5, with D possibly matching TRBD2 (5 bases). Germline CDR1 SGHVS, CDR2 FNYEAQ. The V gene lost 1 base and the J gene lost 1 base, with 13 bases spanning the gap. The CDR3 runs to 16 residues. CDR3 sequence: CASSLGPGISQETQYF. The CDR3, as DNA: TGTGCCAGCAGCTTAGGGCCCGGGATATCCCAAGAGACCCAGTACTTC.

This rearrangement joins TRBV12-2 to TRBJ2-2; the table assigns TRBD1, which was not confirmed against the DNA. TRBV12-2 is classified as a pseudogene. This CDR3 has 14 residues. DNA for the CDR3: TGTGCCAAAACAGGGGCTACGAACACCGGGGAGCTGTTTTTT. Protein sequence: CAKTGATNTGELFF.

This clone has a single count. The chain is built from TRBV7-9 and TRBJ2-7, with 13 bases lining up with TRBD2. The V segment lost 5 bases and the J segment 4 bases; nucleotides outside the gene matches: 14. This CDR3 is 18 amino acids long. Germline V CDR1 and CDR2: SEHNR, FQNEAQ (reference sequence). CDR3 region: CASSRGLAGSHHLYEQYF. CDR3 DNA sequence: TGTGCCAGCAGCCGGGGACTAGCGGGAAGCCACCACCTTTACGAGCAGTACTTC.

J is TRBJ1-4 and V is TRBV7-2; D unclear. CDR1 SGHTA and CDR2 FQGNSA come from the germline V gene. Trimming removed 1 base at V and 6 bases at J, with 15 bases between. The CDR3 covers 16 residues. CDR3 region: CASSLGYGSKDEKLFF. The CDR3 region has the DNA TGTGCCAGCAGCTTAGGGTACGGGTCTAAGGATGAAAAACTGTTTTTT.

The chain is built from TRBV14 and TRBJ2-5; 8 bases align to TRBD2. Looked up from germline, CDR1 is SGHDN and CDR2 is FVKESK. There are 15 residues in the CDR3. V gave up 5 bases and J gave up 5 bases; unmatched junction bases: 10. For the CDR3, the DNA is TGTGCCAGCAGCACCACCCCCGGGAGGGAGGAGACCCAGTACTTC. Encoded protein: CASSTTPGREETQYF.

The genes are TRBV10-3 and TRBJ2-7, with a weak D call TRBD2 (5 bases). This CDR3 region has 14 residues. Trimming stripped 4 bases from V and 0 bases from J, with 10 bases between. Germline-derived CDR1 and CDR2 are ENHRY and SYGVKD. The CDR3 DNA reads TGTGCCATCAGTGCCGAGGGAATCTCCTACGAGCAGTACTTC. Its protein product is CAISAEGISYEQYF.

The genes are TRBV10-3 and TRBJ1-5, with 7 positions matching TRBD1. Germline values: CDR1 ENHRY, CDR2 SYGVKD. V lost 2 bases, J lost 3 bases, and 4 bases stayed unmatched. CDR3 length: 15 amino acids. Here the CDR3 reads CAISETGVANQPQHF. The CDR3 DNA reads TGTGCCATCAGTGAGACAGGGGTAGCCAATCAGCCCCAGCATTTT.

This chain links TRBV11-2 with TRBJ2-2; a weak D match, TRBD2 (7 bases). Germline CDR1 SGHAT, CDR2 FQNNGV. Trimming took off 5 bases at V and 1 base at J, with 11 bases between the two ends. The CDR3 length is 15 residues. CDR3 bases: TGTGCCAGCAGCCGCGGGGGCAGGAACACCGGGGAGCTGTTTTTT. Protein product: CASSRGGRNTGELFF.

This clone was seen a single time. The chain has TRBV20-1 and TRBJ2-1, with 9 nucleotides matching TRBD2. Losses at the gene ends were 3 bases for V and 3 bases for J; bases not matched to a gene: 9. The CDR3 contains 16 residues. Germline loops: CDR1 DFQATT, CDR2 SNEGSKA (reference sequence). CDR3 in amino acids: CSASSGGLADYNEQFF. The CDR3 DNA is TGCAGTGCTAGTAGTGGGGGACTAGCAGACTACAATGAGCAGTTCTTC.

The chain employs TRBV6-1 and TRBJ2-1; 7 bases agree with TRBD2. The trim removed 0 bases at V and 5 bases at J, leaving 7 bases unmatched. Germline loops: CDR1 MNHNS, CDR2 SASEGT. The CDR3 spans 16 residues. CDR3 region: CASSEARLAANNEQFF. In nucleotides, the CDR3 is TGTGCCAGCAGTGAAGCGCGGCTAGCGGCCAACAATGAGCAGTTCTTC.

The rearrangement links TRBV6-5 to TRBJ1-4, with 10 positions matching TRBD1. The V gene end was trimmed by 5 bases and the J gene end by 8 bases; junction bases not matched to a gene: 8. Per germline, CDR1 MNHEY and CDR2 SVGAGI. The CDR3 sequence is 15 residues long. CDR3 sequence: CASSPTGGAEEKLFF. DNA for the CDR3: TGTGCCAGCAGTCCGACAGGGGGCGCAGAGGAAAAACTGTTTTTT.

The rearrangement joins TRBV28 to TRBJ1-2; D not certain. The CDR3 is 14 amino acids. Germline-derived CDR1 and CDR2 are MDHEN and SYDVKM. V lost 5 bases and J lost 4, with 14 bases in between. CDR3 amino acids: CASSQNSPSYGYTF. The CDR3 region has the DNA TGTGCCAGCAGTCAAAACTCCCCCTCCTATGGCTACACCTTC.

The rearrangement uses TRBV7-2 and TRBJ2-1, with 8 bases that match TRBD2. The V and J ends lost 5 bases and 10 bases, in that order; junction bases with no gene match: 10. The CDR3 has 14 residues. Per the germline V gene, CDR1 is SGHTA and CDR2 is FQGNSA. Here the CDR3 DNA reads TGTGCCAGCAGCCCCAAGGGAACGGGAGGGGAGCAGTTCTTC. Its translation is CASSPKGTGGEQFF.

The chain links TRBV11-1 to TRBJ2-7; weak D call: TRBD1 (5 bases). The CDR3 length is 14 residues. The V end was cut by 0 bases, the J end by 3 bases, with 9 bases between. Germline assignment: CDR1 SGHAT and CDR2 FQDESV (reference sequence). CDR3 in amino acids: CASSLAGDVYEQYF. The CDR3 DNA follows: TGTGCCAGCAGCTTAGCAGGGGATGTCTACGAGCAGTACTTC.

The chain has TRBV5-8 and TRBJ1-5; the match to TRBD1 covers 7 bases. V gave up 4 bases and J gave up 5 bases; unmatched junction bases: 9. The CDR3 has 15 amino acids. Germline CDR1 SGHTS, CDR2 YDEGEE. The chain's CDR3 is CASSLGGRLHQPQHF. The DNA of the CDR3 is TGTGCCAGCAGCCTAGGGGGCAGGCTCCATCAGCCCCAGCATTTT.

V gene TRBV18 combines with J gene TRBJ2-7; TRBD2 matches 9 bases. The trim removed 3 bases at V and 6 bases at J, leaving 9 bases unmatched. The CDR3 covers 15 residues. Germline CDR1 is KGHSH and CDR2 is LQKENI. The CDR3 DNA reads TGTGCCAGCTCACCGCCCGGGACTAGCTCTCGCGAGCAGTACTTC. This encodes CASSPPGTSSREQYF.

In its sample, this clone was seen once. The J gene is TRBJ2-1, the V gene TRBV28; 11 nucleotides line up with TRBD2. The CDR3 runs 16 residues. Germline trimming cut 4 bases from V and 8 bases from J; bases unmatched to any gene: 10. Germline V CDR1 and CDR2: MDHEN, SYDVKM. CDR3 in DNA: TGTGCCAGCAGTTCTCCTACTAGCGGGAGAAAGCATGAGCAGTTCTTC. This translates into CASSSPTSGRKHEQFF.

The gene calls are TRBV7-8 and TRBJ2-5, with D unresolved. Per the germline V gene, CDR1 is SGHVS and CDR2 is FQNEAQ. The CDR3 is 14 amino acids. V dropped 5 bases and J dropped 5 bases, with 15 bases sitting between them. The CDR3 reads CASSLERYRETQYF. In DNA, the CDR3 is TGTGCCAGCAGCCTAGAGCGTTATCGGGAGACCCAGTACTTC.